A selection of T cell receptor beta chains follows, all from one sample in a study of Ad26.COV2.S vaccination and SARS-CoV-2 variants. Measured with immunoSEQ multiplex PCR; TCRdb has only the in-frame clones, and not every one. The table includes 300,000 to 400,000 clones, 88% detected once. Here the sequenced sample was peripheral blood, taken in a trial of Ad26.COV2.S vaccine versus placebo. The source is a person aged 18-65 years who received the Ad26.COV2.S COVID-19 vaccine or a placebo. Each CDR3 is given with its conserved first and last residue. The D gene is left open where the match is weak. For some rows the clone size is stated as once, few or many, or as a class when expanded; others skip it.

D gene,V gene,J gene,clone size,CDR3 protein,CDR3 DNA
NA,TRBV6-2/TRBV6-3,TRBJ1-6,NA,CASSYGQNYNSPLHF,TGTGCCAGCAGTTACGGACAGAACTATAATTCACCCCTCCACTTT
TRBD1,TRBV28,TRBJ2-7,NA,CASSTGGAQYF,TGTGCCAGCAGTACAGGGGGCGCGCAGTACTTC
TRBD1,TRBV18,TRBJ2-7,NA,CASSPLNTGQGTEQYF,TGTGCCAGCTCACCACTGAACACGGGACAGGGGACCGAGCAGTACTTC
NA,TRBV4-2,TRBJ1-1,NA,CASSQVPEGTEAFF,TGTGCCAGCAGCCAAGTCCCGGAGGGCACTGAAGCTTTCTTT
NA,TRBV19,TRBJ1-1,once,CASSIGVNTEAFF,TGTGCCAGTAGTATAGGGGTGAACACTGAAGCTTTCTTT
NA,TRBV20-1,TRBJ2-7,NA,CSGDKNYEQYF,TGCAGTGGAGACAAAAACTACGAGCAGTACTTC
TRBD2,TRBV5-1,TRBJ2-1,NA,CASSWGGAGLYNEQFF,TGCGCCAGCAGCTGGGGAGGGGCGGGACTCTACAATGAGCAGTTCTTC
NA,TRBV2,TRBJ1-3,NA,CASSEEWARGKNTIYF,TGTGCCAGCAGTGAAGAGTGGGCGCGAGGAAAGAACACCATATATTTT
NA,TRBV9,TRBJ2-1,once,CASSVDPDNEQFF,TGTGCCAGCAGCGTAGACCCTGACAATGAGCAGTTCTTC
NA,TRBV28,TRBJ2-7,NA,CASSLSFGITIYEQYF,TGTGCCAGCAGTTTAAGTTTCGGCATTACGATCTACGAGCAGTACTTC
NA,TRBV30,TRBJ1-2,few,CAWSLTGTYGYTF,TGTGCCTGGAGCTTAACAGGGACCTATGGCTACACCTTC
NA,TRBV25-1,TRBJ2-1,NA,CASSEYNEQFF,TGTGCCAGCAGTGAATACAATGAGCAGTTCTTC
TRBD1,TRBV29-1,TRBJ2-6,NA,CSAGPGTGGAGANVLTF,TGCAGCGCCGGCCCCGGGACAGGGGGCGCAGGGGCCAACGTCCTGACTTTC
NA,TRBV14,TRBJ2-1,once,CASSQDRWNNEQFF,TGTGCCAGCAGCCAAGATCGCTGGAACAATGAGCAGTTCTTC
NA,TRBV10-2,TRBJ2-7,NA,CASRRELGTTSYEQYF,TGCGCCAGCAGGAGGGAATTGGGGACAACGTCCTACGAGCAGTACTTC
NA,TRBV7-8,TRBJ1-5,NA,CASRAGMGSNQPQHF,TGTGCCAGCAGGGCAGGGATGGGTAGCAATCAGCCCCAGCATTTT
NA,TRBV7-3,TRBJ2-5,NA,CASSQTQKETQYF,TGTGCCAGCAGCCAGACACAAAAAGAGACCCAGTACTTC
NA,TRBV3-1/TRBV3-2,TRBJ2-1,few,CASSQDPYNEQFF,TGTGCCAGCAGCCAAGATCCCTACAATGAGCAGTTCTTC
TRBD1,TRBV19,TRBJ1-1,NA,CASSTGQVRTEAFF,TGTGCCAGTAGTACCGGACAGGTGAGGACTGAAGCTTTCTTT
NA,TRBV28,TRBJ1-1,once,CASSPTPEGPPEAFF,TGTGCCAGCAGCCCTACACCTGAGGGACCCCCTGAAGCTTTCTTT
NA,TRBV3-1/TRBV3-2,TRBJ2-3,NA,CASSRRRVRTDTQYF,TGTGCCAGCAGCCGTCGCAGGGTGCGGACAGATACGCAGTATTTT
NA,TRBV5-8,TRBJ1-1,NA,CASSRNRDTEAFF,TGTGCCAGCAGTCGTAACAGGGACACTGAAGCTTTCTTT
NA,TRBV18,TRBJ2-5,NA,CASSPALGLETQYF,TGTGCCAGCTCACCGGCTTTGGGGTTAGAGACCCAGTACTTC
NA,TRBV6-5,TRBJ2-7,NA,CASSYSNRAYEQYF,TGTGCCAGCAGTTACTCGAACAGGGCCTACGAGCAGTACTTC
NA,TRBV5-1,TRBJ2-1,NA,CASSETGRSSYNEQFF,TGCGCCAGCAGCGAGACGGGGAGAAGCTCCTACAATGAGCAGTTCTTC
NA,TRBV6-5,TRBJ1-4,NA,CASSPQQATNEKLFF,TGTGCCAGCAGCCCGCAGCAAGCAACTAATGAAAAACTGTTTTTT
NA,TRBV6-2/TRBV6-3,TRBJ2-1,NA,CASSYAMRGKQFF,TGTGCCAGCAGTTACGCTATGAGGGGCAAGCAGTTCTTC